This note documents a single T cell receptor (beta chain) sequence. This sample stems from a study of T cell changes during pregnancy in multiple sclerosis. The method was immunoSEQ multiplex PCR; TCRdb's version includes in-frame clones alone and lacks a portion of them. The sample has 80,000 or so clones, roughly 94% seen once; the top ten hold around 0.91%. The V gene lost 0 bases and the J gene lost 3 bases, with 11 bases spanning the gap. The V gene's germline CDR1 is GTSNPN and CDR2 SVGIG (reference sequence). The CDR3 loop spans 15 amino acids. Sequences were derived from peripheral blood, sampled in the second trimester of pregnancy. The TCR originated in a female donor in good health, enrolled as a control in a pregnancy study. The gene calls are TRBV30 and TRBJ1-4; D not certain. As DNA, the CDR3 is TGTGCCTGGAGTGTAACGAGGAAGGCTAATGAAAAACTGTTTTTT. This sequence encodes CAWSVTRKANEKLFF.